The 26 T cell receptor beta chains below come from one sample, sequenced in a study of shared clonotypes between healthy human individuals. Here immunoSEQ multiplex PCR was the method, and the copy in TCRdb shows in-frame clones only, minus some. This sample carries approximately 1.1 million clones, about four fifths of them seen once, and the ten largest clones take 0.5% to 0.6%. Input material: memory CD4+ T cells from PBMCs. Subset indicated: CD45RA-negative fraction. These receptor sequences come from a man aged 18 to 29 in good health. Some clones in this sample may be carry-over from other donors' samples.

The V gene is TRBV9, the J gene TRBJ2-3; D gene ambiguous. Trimming shortened V by 3 bases and J by 5 bases, and 10 bases separated the two germline ends. The germline gives CDR1 SGDLS, CDR2 YYNGEE. The CDR3 is made up of 13 amino acids. The CDR3 spells CASSDRKVDTQYF. The CDR3 nucleotides are TGTGCCAGCAGCGACCGCAAGGTAGATACGCAGTATTTT.

This chain uses TRBV18 with TRBJ1-4; 7 bases match TRBD1. The germline V gene encodes CDR1 KGHSH and CDR2 LQKENI. Trimming cost V 5 bases and J 8 bases; bases outside gene matches: 5. This CDR3 is built from 13 residues. CDR3 in DNA: TGTGCCAGCTCATCAGACAGGGAAGAAAAACTGTTTTTT. Its translation: CASSSDREEKLFF.

This clone was counted a single time. J is TRBJ2-7 and V is TRBV7-3, with 12 bases identical to TRBD1. The V gene end was trimmed by 1 base and the J gene end by 5 bases; junction bases not matched to a gene: 3. The CDR3 is 15 residues long. CDR1 and CDR2 from the germline V gene are SGHTA and FQGTGA. The CDR3 DNA follows: TGTGCCAGCAGCTTAATGGGGACAGGGGGCGACGAGCAGTACTTC. Amino acids: CASSLMGTGGDEQYF.

The rearrangement uses TRBV5-1 and TRBJ2-5, with 8 bases fitting TRBD2. The CDR3 has 15 residues. The ends lost 7 bases at V and 0 bases at J; junction bases unmatched: 8. Per the germline V gene, CDR1 is SGHRS and CDR2 is YFSETQ. This CDR3 is CASATGGLNQETQYF. For the CDR3, the DNA is TGCGCCAGCGCCACGGGAGGGCTTAACCAAGAGACCCAGTACTTC.

The chain is built from TRBV18 and TRBJ1-4, with a weak D call TRBD1 (5 bases). The CDR3 spans 13 residues. V was clipped by 6 bases and J by 4 bases, with 9 bases between them. From germline, CDR1 is KGHSH and CDR2 LQKENI. The CDR3, as DNA: TGTGCCAGCTCCGGGGACGGTAATGAAAAACTGTTTTTT. The encoded protein is CASSGDGNEKLFF.

The chain uses TRBV7-2 and TRBJ2-1; perhaps TRBD1 as D (6 bases). The CDR3 consists of 13 residues. V lost 0 bases and J lost 9, with 9 bases in between. CDR1 is SGHTA, CDR2 FQGNSA, per germline. The CDR3, as DNA: TGTGCCAGCAGCTTAGCGGGGGCTGGTGAGCAGTTCTTC. It specifies CASSLAGAGEQFF.

V is TRBV28 and J is TRBJ1-2; TRBD1 is a possible D gene (6 bases). From germline, CDR1 is MDHEN and CDR2 SYDVKM. The CDR3 has 14 residues. The V gene lost 4 bases and the J gene lost 6 bases, with 15 bases spanning the gap. In DNA, the CDR3 is TGTGCCAGCAGTTCATCGACAGGCTCGGATGGCTACACCTTC. This codes for CASSSSTGSDGYTF.

There are a few counts of this clone. The chain combines TRBV6-6 with TRBJ2-5; 8 bases fit TRBD2. The junction had 4 bases not matched to a gene; V was cut back by 5 bases and J by 5 bases. CDR3 length equals 13 residues. CDR1 and CDR2 (germline): MNHNY, SVGAGI (reference sequence). The CDR3 sequence: CASSIPGGETQYF. The CDR3 coding sequence is TGTGCCAGCAGTATACCGGGAGGGGAGACCCAGTACTTC.

This clone has a count of ten or more. The rearrangement joins TRBV18 to TRBJ2-7; 12 positions agree with TRBD2. Germline CDR1 is KGHSH and CDR2 is LQKENI. Trimming cost V 3 bases and J 6 bases; bases outside gene matches: 6. This CDR3 contains 15 residues. In nucleotides, the CDR3 is TGTGCCAGCTCACCTCTGACTAGCGGGAGTTCCGAGCAGTACTTC. Translation: CASSPLTSGSSEQYF.

The gene calls are TRBV5-1 and TRBJ1-3; a possible D gene is TRBD1 (5 bases). The CDR3 covers 15 residues. V shed 0 bases and J shed 2 bases, with 9 bases lying between them. In germline, CDR1 is SGHRS, CDR2 YFSETQ. The CDR3 DNA reads TGCGCCAGCAGCTTGGCCGGGGGAGCTGGAAACACCATATATTTT. Its protein product is CASSLAGGAGNTIYF.

This chain links TRBV30 with TRBJ1-1; weak D call: TRBD1 (5 bases). Trimming shortened V by 2 bases and J by 7 bases, and 14 bases separated the two germline ends. Per the germline V gene, CDR1 is GTSNPN and CDR2 is SVGIG (reference sequence). The CDR3 length is 13 residues. The CDR3 DNA is TGTGCCTGGAGTCCGGGGGTAGGGTTTGAAGCTTTCTTT. Translated: CAWSPGVGFEAFF.

Note on this clone: This could be a read error, since a much larger clone is one nucleotide away. This chain connects TRBV11-2 to TRBJ1-1; weak D call: TRBD1 (5 bases). CDR1 and CDR2 from the germline V gene are SGHAT and FQNNGV. The length of the CDR3 is 13 residues. Trimming removed 5 bases at V and 1 base at J, with 8 bases between. The CDR3 DNA is TGTGCCAGCAGCCAAGACAGGAACACTGAAGCTTTCTTT. Translation: CASSQDRNTEAFF.

Concerning this clone itself: Other DNA sequences of this sample code for an identical CDR3. The chain links TRBV28 to TRBJ1-4, with D unclear. V lost 6 bases and J 8 bases, leaving 7 bases between the germline ends. The CDR3 is 11 amino acids. The germline V gene encodes CDR1 MDHEN and CDR2 SYDVKM. CDR3 sequence: CASRLDEKLFF. For the CDR3, the DNA is TGTGCCAGCAGATTGGACGAAAAACTGTTTTTT.

This chain uses TRBV29-1 with TRBJ2-7, with 12 bases identical to TRBD2. V was clipped by 8 bases and J by 7 bases; unmatched bases: 9. The CDR3 consists of 13 residues. Germline values: CDR1 SQVTM, CDR2 ANQGSEA. The CDR3 sequence: CSFMTSGSSEQYF. The CDR3 DNA reads as TGCAGCTTCATGACTAGCGGGAGTAGTGAGCAGTACTTC.

The chain links TRBV29-1 to TRBJ2-1, with 12 bases lining up with TRBD1. This CDR3 is 14 amino acids long. V shed 6 bases and J 2 bases; nucleotides not matched to a gene: 2. The germline V gene encodes CDR1 SQVTM and CDR2 ANQGSEA. CDR3 residues: CSVGQGAAYNEQFF. As DNA, the CDR3 is TGCAGCGTGGGACAGGGGGCCGCCTACAATGAGCAGTTCTTC.

The CDR3 coding sequence is TGTGCCAGCAGTTTTGCGGGGGGGACCTACAATGAGCAGTTCTTC. The encoded protein is CASSFAGGTYNEQFF. The gene calls are TRBV6-6 and TRBJ2-1; TRBD2 matches at 9 bases. Germline CDR1 and CDR2: MNHNY and SVGAGI (reference sequence). This CDR3 is built from 15 residues. With V trimmed by 4 bases and J by 2 bases, 3 bases remained unmatched.

The gene calls are TRBV28 and TRBJ1-5, with D unresolved. Germline V CDR1 and CDR2: MDHEN, SYDVKM. The CDR3 runs 14 residues. Trimming removed 7 bases at V and 1 base at J, with 11 bases between. CDR3 in DNA: TGTGCCAGCAAGAGGACCCTGAGCAATCAGCCCCAGCATTTT. Its protein product is CASKRTLSNQPQHF.

The chain joins TRBV7-8 to TRBJ2-1; a weak D match, TRBD2 (6 bases). The CDR3 has 16 amino acids. The germline V and J ends were trimmed by 4 bases and 0 bases, with 13 bases remaining between them. Germline CDR1 reads SGHVS; CDR2 reads FQNEAQ. The CDR3, as DNA: TGTGCCAGCAGCTATGGGACTTATAGCTCCTACAATGAGCAGTTCTTC. Translating gives CASSYGTYSSYNEQFF.

V usage is TRBV30 and J usage is TRBJ2-2, with D perhaps TRBD1 (6 bases). Looked up from germline, CDR1 is GTSNPN and CDR2 is SVGIG (reference sequence). The CDR3 length is 20 residues. The germline V and J ends were trimmed by 3 bases and 5 bases, with 31 bases remaining between them. The CDR3 protein is CAWRSRDKLKLRVGTGELFF. The CDR3 bases are TGTGCCTGGAGGAGCCGGGACAAGCTAAAGCTTCGGGTTGGGACCGGGGAGCTGTTTTTT.

The J gene is TRBJ1-5, the V gene TRBV15, with D hard to call. V shed 8 bases and J shed 2 bases, with 13 bases lying between them. Looked up from germline, CDR1 is LNHNV and CDR2 is YYDKDF (reference sequence). The CDR3 totals 14 residues. The CDR3 spells CATREWLGNQPQHF. The DNA for the CDR3 is TGTGCCACCCGGGAGTGGCTTGGCAATCAGCCCCAGCATTTT.

On this clone itself: The same CDR3 also results from other DNA sequences found in this sample. The genes are TRBV6-5 and TRBJ2-7, with 7 nucleotides matching TRBD1. V shed 6 bases and J 3 bases; nucleotides not matched to a gene: 5. The CDR3 totals 13 residues. Germline CDR1 is MNHEY and CDR2 is SVGAGI. The CDR3 DNA follows: TGTGCCAGCAGAAGGACAGGCAGCTACGAGCAGTACTTC. Translation: CASRRTGSYEQYF.

This clone was recorded once. The rearrangement joins TRBV27 to TRBJ1-1; D perhaps matches TRBD1 (5 bases). Trimming left V 2 bases short and J 5 bases short, with 12 bases between. Germline CDR1 reads MNHEY; CDR2 reads SMNVEV (reference sequence). This CDR3 spans 14 amino acids. This CDR3 reads CASSLNPWGTEAFF. CDR3 bases: TGTGCCAGCAGTTTAAACCCGTGGGGGACTGAAGCTTTCTTT.

The rearrangement joins TRBV28 to TRBJ2-7; 10 nucleotides line up with TRBD2. Germline trimming cut 4 bases from V and 5 bases from J; bases unmatched to any gene: 8. The CDR3 totals 15 residues. The germline V gene has CDR1 MDHEN and CDR2 SYDVKM. The CDR3 nucleotides are TGTGCCAGCAGTTCTTCTAGCGGGAGCCGGGACGAGCAGTACTTC. Amino acids: CASSSSSGSRDEQYF. Looking up the rest from reference TRBV28 and TRBJ2-7 gives the full variable domain: DVKVTQSSRYLVKRTGEKVFLECVQDMDHENMFWYRQDPGLGLRLIYFSYDVKMKEKGDIPEGYSVSREKKERFSLILESASTNQTSMYLCASSSSSGSRDEQYFGPGTRLTVT.

CDR3 sequence reads: CASSSLGTDGYGYTF. The CDR3 DNA sequence: TGTGCCAGCAGTTCCCTTGGGACAGACGGCTATGGCTACACCTTC. This chain connects TRBV6-5 to TRBJ1-2; TRBD1 matches 7 bases. CDR3 size: 15 residues. Unmatched junction bases numbered 9, after V lost 4 bases and J lost 4 bases. Germline V gives CDR1 MNHEY, CDR2 SVGAGI.

DNA of the CDR3: TGTGCCAGCAGTAAGGGCCCAGTGGGTGAAAAACTGTTTTTT. Amino acid sequence: CASSKGPVGEKLFF. The rearrangement uses TRBV28 and TRBJ1-4, with D unresolved. The CDR3 covers 14 residues. Trimming left V 5 bases short and J 7 bases short, with 14 bases between. Germline loops: CDR1 MDHEN, CDR2 SYDVKM.

The sample holds a few counts of this clone. Other DNA sequences from this sample encode an identical CDR3 as well. The V gene is TRBV11-2, the J gene TRBJ2-5; D is undetermined. The germline gives CDR1 SGHAT, CDR2 FQNNGV. V was clipped by 3 bases and J by 5 bases, with 1 base between them. This CDR3 comprises 10 residues. CDR3 bases: TGTGCCAGCAGCTTGGAGACCCAGTACTTC. The encoded protein is CASSLETQYF.